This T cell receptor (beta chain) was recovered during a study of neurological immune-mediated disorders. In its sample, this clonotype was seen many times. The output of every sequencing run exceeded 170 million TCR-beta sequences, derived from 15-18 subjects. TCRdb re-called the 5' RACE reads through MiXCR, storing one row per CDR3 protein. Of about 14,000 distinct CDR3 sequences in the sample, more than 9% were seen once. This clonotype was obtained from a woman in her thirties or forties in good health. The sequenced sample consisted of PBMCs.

Here the CDR3 DNA reads TGTGCCAGCCAAACCCCGGGGGGCGAGCAGTACTTC. Protein sequence: CASQTPGGEQYF. The rearrangement uses TRBV3-1 and TRBJ2-7, with 7 bases lining up with TRBD2. There are 12 residues in the CDR3. The junction had 7 bases not matched to a gene; V was cut back by 8 bases and J by 6 bases. Per the germline V gene, CDR1 is LGHDT and CDR2 is YNNKEL (reference sequence).